These 2 T cell receptor beta chains were sequenced from one sample in a study of CD8 T cells in Susac syndrome. Random hexamers were used to reverse transcribe the RNA input (roughly 0.5 to 1 ug). TCRdb ran MiXCR on the immunoSEQ multiplex PCR reads and lists one entry per CDR3 protein. The top ten hold around 0.1% of the sample, which has approximately 130,000 distinct CDR3 sequences, around 95% seen once. Sequenced material: CD4+ T cells from PBMCs. The origin of the receptors is a human donor in good health.

J is TRBJ1-5 and V is TRBV6-2 or TRBV6-3; no definite D call. The CDR3 totals 16 residues. V lost 6 bases and J lost 1, with 16 bases in between. Germline V gene sequence: CDR1 MNHEY, CDR2 SVGEGT. CDR3 sequence (DNA): TGTGCCAGCAGCCCCAGATCGGGTTGGAGCAATCAGCCCCAGCATTTT. It specifies CASSPRSGWSNQPQHF.

V gene TRBV29-1 combines with J gene TRBJ1-1; D might be TRBD1 (5 bases). Germline V gives CDR1 SQVTM, CDR2 ANQGSEA. This CDR3 has 13 residues. Deletions cut 7 bases from V and 3 bases from J, with 15 bases between. DNA for the CDR3: TGCAGCGGTAGGGTCCGAGGGGACACTGAAGCTTTCTTT. Its protein is CSGRVRGDTEAFF.